This is a list of T cell receptor beta chains from one sample in a study of blood T cell repertoires in COVID-19. Clones were sequenced by immunoSEQ multiplex PCR, and TCRdb holds only the in-frame ones, with some missing. The table lists under 150,000 clones, approximately 85% of them singletons. Sequencing was performed on peripheral blood. These receptors all stem from a human donor in a cohort sampled during active COVID-19. Both conserved end residues are part of each CDR3.

j_call v_call cdr3_aa
TRBJ2-1 TRBV5-1 CASSSRPAASGSDEQFF
TRBJ2-3 TRBV29-1 CSVDGADTQYF
TRBJ2-1 TRBV5-1 CASSLGHQSSYNEQFF
TRBJ1-2 TRBV19 CASSMWDRGPNYGYTF
TRBJ1-2 TRBV19 CASSIEETGKLGGYTF
TRBJ1-4 TRBV21-1 CASSISRVWRNEKLFF
TRBJ1-1 TRBV7-8 CASSLDTGTTQAFF
TRBJ1-5 TRBV19 CASSYVLGQLSNQPQHF
TRBJ1-1 TRBV19 CASSITTGAHTEAFF
TRBJ2-1 TRBV5-5 CASSRRDLDSYNEQFF
TRBJ1-6 TRBV6-5 CASKPGQLYSPLHF
TRBJ1-2 TRBV30 CACGRGDRARYTF
TRBJ1-2 TRBV7-2 CASSPQGRSYGYTF
TRBJ1-1 TRBV12-3/TRBV12-4 CASSLERMREAFF
TRBJ1-4 TRBV27 CASSMDRGNGEKLFF